A selection of T cell receptor beta chains follows, all from one sample in a study of OX40 agonist ivuxolimab in advanced cancers. The protocol was immunoSEQ multiplex PCR, while the TCRdb copy is restricted to in-frame clones and leaves out a portion. The data contain about 37,000 clones, roughly nine tenths of them singletons. The input for sequencing was CD4+ or CD8+ T cells sorted from blood, taken in a trial of the OX40 agonist ivuxolimab. The origin of the receptors is an adult with an advanced solid tumor such as melanoma, head and neck, liver or kidney cancer. Both conserved end residues are part of each CDR3. The D gene is left open where the match is weak. Clone size is shown for a subset of rows, as once, few, many or a class of expanded clone.

TRBJ1-2 TRBV7-2 NA NA TGTGCCAGCAGCTTAGACGGTGTGGGCCGGGCTAGCTATGGCTACACCTTC CASSLDGVGRASYGYTF
TRBJ2-1 TRBV27 TRBD2 few TGTGCCAGCAGTTTACGGGAGGACAATGAGCAGTTCTTC CASSLREDNEQFF
TRBJ2-1 TRBV19 NA NA TGTGCCAGTAGTATGGCCAGGAGCTCCTACAATGAGCAGTTCTTC CASSMARSSYNEQFF
TRBJ2-5 TRBV6-5 TRBD1 NA TGTGCCAGCAGTCCTCCGGGACAGGGTCGGGAGACCCAGTACTTC CASSPPGQGRETQYF
TRBJ1-3 TRBV28 NA few TGTGCCAGCAGCCCCTCGGGAAACACCATATATTTT CASSPSGNTIYF
TRBJ2-7 TRBV6-1 TRBD1 NA TGTGCCAGCAGTGAGAGGGGACAGCTGATCTCCTACGAGCAGTACTTC CASSERGQLISYEQYF
TRBJ1-1 TRBV7-2 TRBD1 NA TGTGCCAGCAGCTTCGGACAGGTCACTGAAGCTTTCTTT CASSFGQVTEAFF
TRBJ2-7 TRBV25-1 NA once TGTGCCAGCAGTGCCCCGGGGAATCGGGCATACGAGCAGTACTTC CASSAPGNRAYEQYF
TRBJ2-5 TRBV5-1 TRBD2 NA TGCGCCAGCACCTCCGACGGGGGGGCCGTAGAGACCCAGTACTTC CASTSDGGAVETQYF
TRBJ2-5 TRBV7-2 NA NA TGTGCCAGCAGCTTAGCGCTGGCCGACACCCAGTACTTC CASSLALADTQYF
TRBJ2-1 TRBV6-5 TRBD1 NA TGTGCCAGCAGGGCCGGGACAGGGTTCCACAATGAGCAGTTCTTC CASRAGTGFHNEQFF
TRBJ2-5 TRBV27 NA NA TGTGCCAGCAGTTTATCAGGATGGCAGGGGAGTCGGGAGACCCAGTACTTC CASSLSGWQGSRETQYF
TRBJ2-3 TRBV15 TRBD2 NA TGTGCCACCAGCGGGGGGGCAGATACGCAGTATTTT CATSGGADTQYF
TRBJ1-1 TRBV7-9 NA NA TGTGCCAGCAGCTTAGGTTTGGGAACTGAAGCTTTCTTT CASSLGLGTEAFF
TRBJ1-3 TRBV7-8 TRBD1 NA TGTGCCAGCAGCCTCCTGGACAGGGTCGGTGGAAACACCATATATTTT CASSLLDRVGGNTIYF
TRBJ1-1 TRBV5-5 NA NA TGTGCCAGCAGCTTGGGATCTCTGGGGTGGGCGGACACTGAAGCTTTCTTT CASSLGSLGWADTEAFF
TRBJ2-1 TRBV5-6 NA once TGTGCCAGCAGCACCAAAGGGCGCTACAATGAGCAGTTCTTC CASSTKGRYNEQFF
TRBJ1-2 TRBV7-9 NA NA TGTGCCAGCAGCCGAGAGAACTATGGCTACACCTTC CASSRENYGYTF
TRBJ1-6 TRBV7-5 NA NA TGTGCCAGCAGCTCGGACGGACTTTCACCCCTCCACTTT CASSSDGLSPLHF
TRBJ1-3 TRBV9 NA NA TGTGCCAGCAGCGCCTCGGAGAACACCATATATTTT CASSASENTIYF
TRBJ1-2 TRBV5-5 TRBD1 NA TGTGCCAGCAGCTTGGAGGCAGGGGGCTCTGGGTATGGCTACACCTTC CASSLEAGGSGYGYTF
TRBJ2-3 TRBV10-3 TRBD2 NA TGTGCCATCAGTGAGTCGACTAGCGGGGGGTCAGATACGCAGTATTTT CAISESTSGGSDTQYF
TRBJ1-5 TRBV6-5 NA once TGTGCCAGCAGTTCCTTATCCAATCAGCCCCAGCATTTT CASSSLSNQPQHF
TRBJ2-5 TRBV5-6 TRBD2 NA TGTGCCAGCAGTCGGACCGGGACTAGCGGGTTGGAGACCCAGTACTTC CASSRTGTSGLETQYF
TRBJ2-1 TRBV19 TRBD1 NA TGTGCCAGTAGTCCGGACAGGGGGATTAAAAATGAGCAGTTCTTC CASSPDRGIKNEQFF
TRBJ2-3 TRBV19 TRBD2 NA TGTGCCAGTAGTCCTAGCGGTACAGATACGCAGTATTTT CASSPSGTDTQYF
TRBJ1-3 TRBV5-8 NA NA TGTGCCAGCAGCTTAAGGCGCTTCTCTGGAAACACCATATATTTT CASSLRRFSGNTIYF
TRBJ1-2 TRBV5-1 NA NA TGCGCCAGCAGCATTACAGAGGATGGCTACACCTTC CASSITEDGYTF
TRBJ1-2 TRBV5-1 TRBD1 NA TGCGCCAGCAGCCCAGGGACAGGGAGAGGCTATGGCTACACCTTC CASSPGTGRGYGYTF
TRBJ1-1 TRBV9 NA NA TGTGCCAGCAGCCCAACCCTGAACACTGAAGCTTTCTTT CASSPTLNTEAFF
TRBJ1-5 TRBV6-1 NA NA TGTGCCAGCAGTGCCGAGGCTACGAGCAATCAGCCCCAGCATTTT CASSAEATSNQPQHF
TRBJ2-5 TRBV5-6 NA NA TGTGCCAGCACCTCGGAGGGATGGGAGGAGACCCAGTACTTC CASTSEGWEETQYF
TRBJ1-4 TRBV9 NA once TGTGCCAGCAGCGCGGGGACCTCTAATGAAAAACTGTTTTTT CASSAGTSNEKLFF
TRBJ1-2 TRBV25-1 NA NA TGTGCCAGCAGTGACCAAGGAACTGGAATAAGGGGTGGCTACACCTTC CASSDQGTGIRGGYTF
TRBJ2-1 TRBV18 NA NA TGTGCCAGCTCACCACTACCCCTTAATGAGCAGTTCTTC CASSPLPLNEQFF
TRBJ1-2 TRBV6-6 NA NA TGTGCCAGCAGTTTCACAAAGGACTATGGCTACACCTTC CASSFTKDYGYTF
TRBJ1-1 TRBV7-2 NA NA TGTGCCAGCAGCTTTACCTACACAGGGAGAAACACTGAAGCTTTCTTT CASSFTYTGRNTEAFF
TRBJ1-2 TRBV27 TRBD1 NA TGTGCCAGCATGGTGAGGACAGGGTCCTATGGCTACACCTTC CASMVRTGSYGYTF
TRBJ2-3 TRBV5-4 TRBD2 NA TGTGCCAGCAGCTCCCAGGCGACTAGCGGGGGCACAGATACGCAGTATTTT CASSSQATSGGTDTQYF
TRBJ2-3 TRBV2 TRBD2 NA TGTGCCAGCCGCGGTGAACTAGCGGGGGGGAATACGCAGTATTTT CASRGELAGGNTQYF
TRBJ2-3 TRBV5-4 NA NA TGTGCCAGCAGACGTGACACAGATACGCAGTATTTT CASRRDTDTQYF
TRBJ2-1 TRBV7-2 TRBD1 NA TGTGCCAGCACCCCACCAGCGAGACAGGGGTGGCATGAGCAGTTCTTC CASTPPARQGWHEQFF
TRBJ1-2 TRBV10-3 TRBD1 once TGTGCCATCAGTTCAGACAGGGGAGGCTACACCTTC CAISSDRGGYTF
TRBJ2-3 TRBV30 NA NA TGTGCCTGGAGTGTACTCGGTCAGGGTGGGGATACGCAGTATTTT CAWSVLGQGGDTQYF
TRBJ2-5 TRBV4-2 TRBD2 NA TGTGCCAGCAGCCAAGAAGTTGGCGGGGGGGAGACCCAGTACTTC CASSQEVGGGETQYF
TRBJ2-5 TRBV7-8 TRBD2 few TGTGCCAGCAGCAGCCAGGCGGGGGACCCTAAAGAGACCCAGTACTTC CASSSQAGDPKETQYF
TRBJ2-1 TRBV4-3 NA few TGCGCCAGCAGCCAAGAGTCTTGGAGTGAGCAGTTCTTC CASSQESWSEQFF
TRBJ2-3 TRBV9 TRBD1 NA TGTGCCAGCGGAAGAGGACAGGTGGCAGATACGCAGTATTTT CASGRGQVADTQYF